The rows below give T cell receptor beta chains drawn from one sample of a study of shared clonotypes between healthy human individuals. Measured with immunoSEQ multiplex PCR; TCRdb has only the in-frame clones, and not every one. The sample consists of some 2 million clones, approximately 95% of them appearing once. Material: naive CD8+ T cells sorted from blood. The receptor set was obtained from a man in his late teens or twenties in good health. Each CDR3 is given with its conserved first and last residue. Each record gives: D gene, J gene, V gene, clone size, CDR3 DNA, CDR3 protein. D genes are given only for firm matches. Clone size is not always given. Where it is, it says once, few, many or a class for expanded clones.

D gene: TRBD1
J gene: TRBJ2-7
V gene: TRBV30
clone size: -
CDR3 DNA: TGTGCCTGGTCCCCCGGGACAGGGGGTGGCGAGCAGTACTTC
CDR3 protein: CAWSPGTGGGEQYF

D gene: -
J gene: TRBJ2-3
V gene: TRBV9
clone size: once
CDR3 DNA: TGTGCCAGCAGCCCCCGGGACTTCCGCACAGATACGCAGTATTTT
CDR3 protein: CASSPRDFRTDTQYF

D gene: -
J gene: TRBJ1-6
V gene: TRBV5-1
clone size: -
CDR3 DNA: TGCGCCAGCAGCTTGGTCCAGGCGGGGAATTCACCCCTCCACTTT
CDR3 protein: CASSLVQAGNSPLHF

D gene: -
J gene: TRBJ2-7
V gene: TRBV29-1
clone size: -
CDR3 DNA: TGCAGCGTTGTCCGGGGCTCCTACGAGCAGTACTTC
CDR3 protein: CSVVRGSYEQYF

D gene: -
J gene: TRBJ2-7
V gene: TRBV28
clone size: -
CDR3 DNA: TGTGCCAGCAGTTTATCCGGGGGAGGCTACGAGCAGTACTTC
CDR3 protein: CASSLSGGGYEQYF

D gene: -
J gene: TRBJ1-5
V gene: TRBV19
clone size: -
CDR3 DNA: TGTGCCAGTACTAACACCTTGCATAGCAATCAGCCCCAGCATTTT
CDR3 protein: CASTNTLHSNQPQHF

D gene: TRBD1
J gene: TRBJ2-5
V gene: TRBV15
clone size: -
CDR3 DNA: TGTGCCACCAGCAGATCAGCCGGGACAGGAGAACAAGAGACCCAGTACTTC
CDR3 protein: CATSRSAGTGEQETQYF

D gene: TRBD2
J gene: TRBJ2-3
V gene: TRBV30
clone size: -
CDR3 DNA: TGTGCCTGGGGGAGGGCTCTTTTAGATACGCAGTATTTT
CDR3 protein: CAWGRALLDTQYF

D gene: TRBD1
J gene: TRBJ2-7
V gene: TRBV10-3
clone size: -
CDR3 DNA: TGTGCCATCAGTGAAGGTGCGGGGACAGGGATTCACGAGCAGTACTTC
CDR3 protein: CAISEGAGTGIHEQYF

D gene: -
J gene: TRBJ2-7
V gene: TRBV9
clone size: -
CDR3 DNA: TGTGCCAGCAGCGTAGCACCAGATTCCTACGAGCAGTACTTC
CDR3 protein: CASSVAPDSYEQYF

D gene: TRBD1
J gene: TRBJ1-1
V gene: TRBV2
clone size: -
CDR3 DNA: TGTGCCAGCAGTAGTCCCGGGACAGGGGGAAGTATGAACACTGAAGCTTTCTTT
CDR3 protein: CASSSPGTGGSMNTEAFF

D gene: -
J gene: TRBJ1-2
V gene: TRBV14
clone size: once
CDR3 DNA: TGTGCCAGCAGCCAAGAAACAGGTCACTATGGCTACACCTTC
CDR3 protein: CASSQETGHYGYTF

D gene: -
J gene: TRBJ2-1
V gene: TRBV6-1
clone size: -
CDR3 DNA: TGTGCCAGCAGTGAATGGGGAACCGGCAATGAGCAGTTCTTC
CDR3 protein: CASSEWGTGNEQFF

D gene: -
J gene: TRBJ2-1
V gene: TRBV11-2
clone size: -
CDR3 DNA: TGTGCCAGCAGCTGGTTGGGACAAAGCTCCTACAATGAGCAGTTCTTC
CDR3 protein: CASSWLGQSSYNEQFF

D gene: TRBD1
J gene: TRBJ1-2
V gene: TRBV5-6
clone size: -
CDR3 DNA: TGTGCCAGCATCTCTTGGAGCAGGGGGCTACCCCTGATCCTCTATGGCTACACCTTC
CDR3 protein: CASISWSRGLPLILYGYTF

D gene: -
J gene: TRBJ2-2
V gene: TRBV7-6
clone size: -
CDR3 DNA: TGTGCCAGCAGCTTAGGGCAATATGTCGGGGAGCTGTTTTTT
CDR3 protein: CASSLGQYVGELFF

D gene: -
J gene: TRBJ2-7
V gene: TRBV9
clone size: -
CDR3 DNA: TGTGCCAGCAGCGTCTCGGGGGGCCCTGCCTACGAGCAGTACTTC
CDR3 protein: CASSVSGGPAYEQYF

D gene: -
J gene: TRBJ1-1
V gene: TRBV4-3
clone size: -
CDR3 DNA: TGCGCCAGCAGCCAAGATCTGGCGGCCGAGGGTAACACTGAAGCTTTCTTT
CDR3 protein: CASSQDLAAEGNTEAFF

D gene: -
J gene: TRBJ1-2
V gene: TRBV6-5
clone size: -
CDR3 DNA: TGTGCCAGCAGTTACTCGGGTGAAGGCTATGGCTACACCTTC
CDR3 protein: CASSYSGEGYGYTF

D gene: -
J gene: TRBJ1-1
V gene: TRBV7-9
clone size: -
CDR3 DNA: TGTGCCAGCACCAAACCCGGGGGCGCTGAAGCTTTCTTT
CDR3 protein: CASTKPGGAEAFF

D gene: TRBD1
J gene: TRBJ1-1
V gene: TRBV9
clone size: -
CDR3 DNA: TGTGCCAGCAGCACGACAGGGGTCACTGAAGCTTTCTTT
CDR3 protein: CASSTTGVTEAFF

D gene: TRBD1
J gene: TRBJ1-2
V gene: TRBV27
clone size: -
CDR3 DNA: TGTGCCAGCACCTTATTCGGTGGGACAGGGGGCGGCGGGTACACCTTC
CDR3 protein: CASTLFGGTGGGGYTF

D gene: -
J gene: TRBJ2-5
V gene: TRBV30
clone size: -
CDR3 DNA: TGTGCCTGGAGTGTACCGCAGGAGACCCAGTACTTC
CDR3 protein: CAWSVPQETQYF

D gene: -
J gene: TRBJ2-5
V gene: TRBV5-6
clone size: -
CDR3 DNA: TGTGCCAGCAGCCCGGGGGCAGGGGAGACCCAGTACTTC
CDR3 protein: CASSPGAGETQYF

D gene: -
J gene: TRBJ2-7
V gene: TRBV6-1
clone size: once
CDR3 DNA: TGTGCCAGCAGCCTCACAGGGCCCTCCTACGAGCAGTACTTC
CDR3 protein: CASSLTGPSYEQYF

D gene: -
J gene: TRBJ2-7
V gene: TRBV6-1
clone size: -
CDR3 DNA: TGTGCCAGCAGTGAAGGCCGGTTATCCTACGAGCAGTACTTC
CDR3 protein: CASSEGRLSYEQYF

D gene: -
J gene: TRBJ1-6
V gene: TRBV11-2
clone size: -
CDR3 DNA: TGTGCCAGCAGCTTGGCAGTTCATTCACCCCTCCACTTT
CDR3 protein: CASSLAVHSPLHF

D gene: -
J gene: TRBJ2-7
V gene: TRBV25-1
clone size: few
CDR3 DNA: TGTGCCAGCAGCTTTTCCGACGAGCAGTACTTC
CDR3 protein: CASSFSDEQYF

D gene: -
J gene: TRBJ2-4
V gene: TRBV11-2
clone size: -
CDR3 DNA: TGTGCCAGCAGCTTAGGCGAGGTGGGGCACATTCAGTACTTC
CDR3 protein: CASSLGEVGHIQYF

D gene: TRBD1
J gene: TRBJ1-5
V gene: TRBV6-6
clone size: once
CDR3 DNA: TGTGCCAGCAGTACCGGACAGGGGATCAGCGGTCAGCCCCAGCATTTT
CDR3 protein: CASSTGQGISGQPQHF

D gene: -
J gene: TRBJ2-7
V gene: TRBV4-1
clone size: -
CDR3 DNA: TGCGCCAGCAGCCCGAGGGGGGGCGCGTACGAGCAGTACTTC
CDR3 protein: CASSPRGGAYEQYF

D gene: TRBD2
J gene: TRBJ2-1
V gene: TRBV5-6
clone size: -
CDR3 DNA: TGTGCCAGCAGCTTTACTAGCGGTAACTACAATGAGCAGTTCTTC
CDR3 protein: CASSFTSGNYNEQFF

D gene: -
J gene: TRBJ1-2
V gene: TRBV29-1
clone size: -
CDR3 DNA: TGCAGCGTTGTAGCCGAACATTATGGCTACACCTTC
CDR3 protein: CSVVAEHYGYTF

D gene: TRBD2
J gene: TRBJ2-7
V gene: TRBV9
clone size: -
CDR3 DNA: TGTGCCAGCAGCGTATCTAGCGGGGGGCTCTACGAGCAGTACTTC
CDR3 protein: CASSVSSGGLYEQYF

D gene: -
J gene: TRBJ1-1
V gene: TRBV6-1
clone size: -
CDR3 DNA: TGTGCCAGCAGTGTCCGGTGGAACACTGAAGCTTTCTTT
CDR3 protein: CASSVRWNTEAFF

D gene: -
J gene: TRBJ2-7
V gene: TRBV6-5
clone size: -
CDR3 DNA: TGTGCCAGCAGTTACTCGACGGTCAACGAGCAGTACTTC
CDR3 protein: CASSYSTVNEQYF

D gene: -
J gene: TRBJ2-1
V gene: TRBV2
clone size: -
CDR3 DNA: TGTGCCAGCAGCGGGCCGGCGCCCCTTGATGAGCAGTTCTTC
CDR3 protein: CASSGPAPLDEQFF

D gene: -
J gene: TRBJ1-1
V gene: TRBV28
clone size: -
CDR3 DNA: TGTGCCAGCGCTGAAGGGGGGAACACTGAAGCTTTCTTT
CDR3 protein: CASAEGGNTEAFF

D gene: -
J gene: TRBJ2-1
V gene: TRBV29-1
clone size: -
CDR3 DNA: TGCAGCGCGATTAACCTCTTTCGAGCGCCTTCCTACAATGAGCAGTTCTTC
CDR3 protein: CSAINLFRAPSYNEQFF

D gene: -
J gene: TRBJ2-2
V gene: TRBV7-3
clone size: -
CDR3 DNA: TGTGCCAGCAGCCCGGACAGATGGAACACCGGGGAGCTGTTTTTT
CDR3 protein: CASSPDRWNTGELFF

D gene: TRBD1
J gene: TRBJ2-6
V gene: TRBV30
clone size: -
CDR3 DNA: TGTGCCTGGAGTCTACCCCCGAGGACAGGGGACTCTGGGGCCAACGTCCTGACTTTC
CDR3 protein: CAWSLPPRTGDSGANVLTF

D gene: -
J gene: TRBJ1-1
V gene: TRBV19
clone size: -
CDR3 DNA: TGTGCCAGTAGGGCAGGGATTTCTGAAGCTTTCTTT
CDR3 protein: CASRAGISEAFF

D gene: TRBD2
J gene: TRBJ2-7
V gene: TRBV6-6
clone size: -
CDR3 DNA: TGTGCCAGCAGTTACTCTAGCGGGGACTACGAGCAGTACTTC
CDR3 protein: CASSYSSGDYEQYF

D gene: -
J gene: TRBJ2-5
V gene: TRBV9
clone size: -
CDR3 DNA: TGTGCCAGCAGCGTTGGGACGGGTTTAGAGACCCAGTACTTC
CDR3 protein: CASSVGTGLETQYF

D gene: -
J gene: TRBJ2-7
V gene: TRBV7-2
clone size: -
CDR3 DNA: TGTGCCAGCAGCTCTTCACTCTACGAGCAGTACTTC
CDR3 protein: CASSSSLYEQYF

D gene: TRBD1
J gene: TRBJ2-7
V gene: TRBV4-1
clone size: -
CDR3 DNA: TGCGCCAGCAGCCAAGTGGGACAGGGGTACGAGCAGTACTTC
CDR3 protein: CASSQVGQGYEQYF

D gene: -
J gene: TRBJ1-1
V gene: TRBV25-1
clone size: -
CDR3 DNA: TGTGCCAGCACACCAGGGACAACCACTGAAGCTTTCTTT
CDR3 protein: CASTPGTTTEAFF

D gene: -
J gene: TRBJ2-5
V gene: TRBV6-5
clone size: -
CDR3 DNA: TGTGCCAGCAGTTACGGGGTGGGACTGACCCAGTACTTC
CDR3 protein: CASSYGVGLTQYF

D gene: TRBD2
J gene: TRBJ2-1
V gene: TRBV2
clone size: -
CDR3 DNA: TGTGCCACCCACGGACTAGCGGGAGGAATCAACAATGAGCAGTTCTTC
CDR3 protein: CATHGLAGGINNEQFF

D gene: -
J gene: TRBJ1-2
V gene: TRBV7-9
clone size: -
CDR3 DNA: TGTGCCAGCAGCTTAGACAGCTGGAATGGCTACACCTTC
CDR3 protein: CASSLDSWNGYTF